This T cell receptor (beta chain) originates from a study of shared clonotypes between healthy human individuals. CD45RO-negative CD8 cells positively selected for CCR7 made up the naive population, which excluded terminally differentiated effector memory CD45RA+ cells. Libraries were prepared by immunoSEQ multiplex PCR; TCRdb keeps only in-frame clonotypes and omits some of them. Of some 2 million clones in the sample, roughly 94% were seen once. The V gene's germline CDR1 is PRHDT and CDR2 FYEKMQ (reference sequence). V lost 5 bases and J lost 9; bases outside the gene matches: 7. This CDR3 comprises 14 residues.

The TCR was taken from a man aged 18 to 35 in good health. Sequencing used naive CD8+ T cells sorted from blood. This chain links TRBV13 with TRBJ2-1; 10 bases match TRBD1. CDR3 in amino acids: CASSTEDRGSEQFF. CDR3 coding DNA: TGTGCCAGCAGCACCGAGGACAGGGGGAGTGAGCAGTTCTTC.